The 3 T cell receptor beta chains presented below share a single source sample, sequenced in a study of blood T cells in healthy people across ages. PCR was performed a second time for about 7 to 11 cycles using a sample-barcoded 5' primer and a J-beta primer mix. One entry per CDR3 protein, called by TCRdb with MiXCR from the 5' RACE reads. In the table there are hundreds of thousands of distinct CDR3 sequences, around 24% of which are singletons. This same sample was also part of a study on T cells of mothers and their children.

Sequencing was performed on blood. Source of these receptors: a boy under 18 in good health.

The chain has TRBV6-6 and TRBJ2-1; D not resolved. The J call is uncertain, as TRBJ2-7 better fits the DNA end. The CDR3 consists of 14 residues. The germline CDR1 and CDR2 sequences are MNHNY and SVGAGI (reference sequence). The CDR3, as DNA: TGTGCCAGCAGTTACGAGTGGACCGACCTTAAGCAGTACTTC. This sequence encodes CASSYEWTDLKQYF.

The sample holds many counts of this clonotype. This chain connects TRBV28 to TRBJ2-2; D is possibly TRBD1 (6 bases). The length of the CDR3 is 14 residues. V was trimmed by 5 bases and J by 4 bases, leaving 11 bases between them. In germline, CDR1 is MDHEN, CDR2 SYDVKM. CDR3 sequence: CASSPTGSTGELFF. DNA for the CDR3: TGTGCCAGCAGTCCAACAGGGAGCACCGGGGAGCTGTTTTTT.

The V and J genes are TRBV20-1 and TRBJ2-1; 8 bases match TRBD1. The V segment lost 3 bases and the J segment 1 base; nucleotides outside the gene matches: 5. The CDR3 sequence is 15 residues long. Looked up from germline, CDR1 is DFQATT and CDR2 is SNEGSKA (reference sequence). CDR3 bases: TGCAGTGCTAGTGGACGACAGGGGTCCTACAATGAGCAGTTCTTC. Translating gives CSASGRQGSYNEQFF.